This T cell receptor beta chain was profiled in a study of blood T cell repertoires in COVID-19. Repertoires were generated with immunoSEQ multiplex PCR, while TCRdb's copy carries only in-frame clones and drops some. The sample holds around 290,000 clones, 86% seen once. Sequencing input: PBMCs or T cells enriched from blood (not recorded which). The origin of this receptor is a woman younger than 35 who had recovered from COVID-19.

Here the CDR3 DNA reads TGTGCCAGCAGCTTGGATAACAGGGATGGCTACACCTTC. Translation gives CASSLDNRDGYTF. The chain combines TRBV5-4 with TRBJ1-2; D is possibly TRBD1 (6 bases). Germline V gene sequence: CDR1 SGHNT, CDR2 YYREEE (reference sequence). The V end was cut by 0 bases, the J end by 6 bases, with 9 bases between. The CDR3 extends over 13 amino acids.